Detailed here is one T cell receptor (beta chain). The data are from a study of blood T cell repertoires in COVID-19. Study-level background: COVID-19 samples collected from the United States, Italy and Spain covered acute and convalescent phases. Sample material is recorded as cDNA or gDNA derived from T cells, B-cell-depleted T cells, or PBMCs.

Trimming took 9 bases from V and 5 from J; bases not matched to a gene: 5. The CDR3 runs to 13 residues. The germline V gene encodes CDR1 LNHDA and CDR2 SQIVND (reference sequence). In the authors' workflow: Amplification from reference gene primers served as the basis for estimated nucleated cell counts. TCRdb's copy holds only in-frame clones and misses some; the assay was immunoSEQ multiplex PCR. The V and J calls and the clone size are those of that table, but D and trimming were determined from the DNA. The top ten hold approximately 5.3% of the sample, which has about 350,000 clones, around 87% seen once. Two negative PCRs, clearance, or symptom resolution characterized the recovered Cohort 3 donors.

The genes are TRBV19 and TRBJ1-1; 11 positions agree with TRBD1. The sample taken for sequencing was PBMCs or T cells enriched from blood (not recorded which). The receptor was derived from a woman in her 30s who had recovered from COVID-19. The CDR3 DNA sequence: TGTGCCAGAAACCGGGACAGGGGGACTGAAGCTTTCTTT. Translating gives CARNRDRGTEAFF.